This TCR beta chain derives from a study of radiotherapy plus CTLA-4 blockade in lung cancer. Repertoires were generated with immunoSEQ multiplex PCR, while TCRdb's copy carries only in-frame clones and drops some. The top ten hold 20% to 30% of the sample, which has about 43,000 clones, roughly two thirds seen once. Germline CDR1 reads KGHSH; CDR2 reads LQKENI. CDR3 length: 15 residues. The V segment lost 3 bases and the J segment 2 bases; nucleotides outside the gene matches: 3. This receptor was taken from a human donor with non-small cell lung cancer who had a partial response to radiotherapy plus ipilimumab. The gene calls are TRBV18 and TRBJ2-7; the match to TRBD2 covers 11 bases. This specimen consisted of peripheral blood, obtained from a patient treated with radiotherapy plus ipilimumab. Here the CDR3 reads CASSPGTSGTYEQYF. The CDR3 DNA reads TGTGCCAGCTCACCGGGGACTAGCGGCACCTACGAGCAGTACTTC.